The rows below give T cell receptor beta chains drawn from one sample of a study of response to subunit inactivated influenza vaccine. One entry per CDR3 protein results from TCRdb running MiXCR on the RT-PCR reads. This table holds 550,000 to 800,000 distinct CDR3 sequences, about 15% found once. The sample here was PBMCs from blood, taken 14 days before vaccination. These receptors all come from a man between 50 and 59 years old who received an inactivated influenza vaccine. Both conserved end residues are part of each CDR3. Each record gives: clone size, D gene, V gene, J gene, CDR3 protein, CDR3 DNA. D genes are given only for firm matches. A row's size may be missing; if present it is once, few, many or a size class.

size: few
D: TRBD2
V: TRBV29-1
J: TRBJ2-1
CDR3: CSVSPGGRNYNEQFF
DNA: TGCAGCGTTTCCCCGGGCGGGAGGAACTACAATGAGCAGTTCTTC

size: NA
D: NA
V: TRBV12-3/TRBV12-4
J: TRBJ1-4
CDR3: CASSFPGDEKLFF
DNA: TGTGCCAGCAGTTTCCCAGGGGATGAAAAACTGTTTTTT

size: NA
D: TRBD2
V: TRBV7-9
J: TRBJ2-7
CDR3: CASSLAGLPSSEQYF
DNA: TGTGCCAGCAGCTTAGCGGGACTACCTTCTAGCGAGCAGTACTTC

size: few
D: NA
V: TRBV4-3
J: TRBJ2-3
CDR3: CASSQGVQRNTDTQYF
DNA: TGCGCCAGCAGCCAAGGGGTCCAGCGAAACACAGATACGCAGTATTTT

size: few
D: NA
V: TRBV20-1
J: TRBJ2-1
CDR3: CSAKVDHEQFF
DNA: TGCAGTGCTAAGGTCGATCATGAGCAGTTCTTC

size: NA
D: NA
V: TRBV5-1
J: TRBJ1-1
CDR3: CASSLKGEAFF
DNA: TGCGCCAGCAGCTTGAAGGGTGAAGCTTTCTTT

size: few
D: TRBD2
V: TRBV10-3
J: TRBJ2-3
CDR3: CAISSRASGASDTQYF
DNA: TGTGCCATCAGTAGCCGGGCTAGCGGGGCCTCGGATACGCAGTATTTT

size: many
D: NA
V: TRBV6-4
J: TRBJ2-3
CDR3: CASGDTSTDTQYF
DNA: TGTGCCAGCGGGGACACTAGCACAGATACGCAGTATTTT

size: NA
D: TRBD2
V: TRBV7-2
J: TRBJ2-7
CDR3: CASSWGGGGREQYF
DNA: TGTGCCAGCAGCTGGGGGGGTGGGGGAAGAGAGCAGTACTTC

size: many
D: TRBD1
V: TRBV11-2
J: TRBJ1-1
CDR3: CASSLWTGTEAFF
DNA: TGTGCCAGCAGCTTGTGGACAGGCACTGAAGCTTTCTTT

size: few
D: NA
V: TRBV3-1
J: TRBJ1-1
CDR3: CASSQDLGLNTEAFF
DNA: TGTGCCAGCAGCCAAGATCTCGGACTGAACACTGAAGCTTTCTTT

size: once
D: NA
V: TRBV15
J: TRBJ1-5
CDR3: CATSRDYQGNQPQHF
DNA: TGTGCCACCAGCAGAGATTACCAAGGCAATCAGCCCCAGCATTTT

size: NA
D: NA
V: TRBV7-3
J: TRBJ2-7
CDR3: CASSLKGTDYEQYF
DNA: TGTGCCAGCAGCTTAAAAGGGACCGACTACGAGCAGTACTTC

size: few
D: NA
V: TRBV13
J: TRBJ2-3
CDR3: CASSLEVSVLHTQYF
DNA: TGTGCCAGCAGCTTAGAGGTTTCGGTTTTGCATACGCAGTATTTT

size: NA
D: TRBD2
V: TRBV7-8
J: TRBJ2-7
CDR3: CASSPKRRGSSYEQYF
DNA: TGTGCCAGCAGCCCAAAGAGGCGGGGGAGCTCCTACGAGCAGTACTTC

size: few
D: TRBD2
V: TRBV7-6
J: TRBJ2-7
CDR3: CASSLTSGSLSYEQYF
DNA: TGTGCCAGCAGCCTGACTAGCGGGAGCCTCTCCTACGAGCAGTACTTC

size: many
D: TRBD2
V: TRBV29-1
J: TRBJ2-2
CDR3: CSVLAGAGTGELFF
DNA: TGCAGCGTACTAGCGGGAGCGGGCACCGGGGAGCTGTTTTTT

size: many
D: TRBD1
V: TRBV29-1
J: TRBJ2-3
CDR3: CSAGTGSDTQYF
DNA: TGCAGCGCCGGGACAGGGTCAGATACGCAGTATTTT

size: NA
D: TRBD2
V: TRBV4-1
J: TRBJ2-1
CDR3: CASSRGLAAYNEQFF
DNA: TGCGCCAGCAGCCGGGGACTAGCGGCCTACAATGAGCAGTTCTTC

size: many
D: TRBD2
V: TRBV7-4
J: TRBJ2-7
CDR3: CASSPGLAEPYEQYF
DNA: TGTGCCAGCAGCCCGGGACTAGCGGAACCTTACGAGCAGTACTTC

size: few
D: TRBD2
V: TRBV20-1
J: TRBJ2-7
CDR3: CSARAAGVHPYEQYF
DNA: TGCAGTGCTAGGGCTGCGGGAGTTCATCCCTACGAGCAGTACTTC

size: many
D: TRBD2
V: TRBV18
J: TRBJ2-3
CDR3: CASSPQGTSPDTQYF
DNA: TGTGCCAGCTCACCTCAAGGGACTAGCCCAGATACGCAGTATTTT

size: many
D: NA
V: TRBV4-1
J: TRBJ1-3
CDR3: CASSQDNNSGNTIYF
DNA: TGCGCCAGCAGCCAAGATAACAACTCTGGAAACACCATATATTTT

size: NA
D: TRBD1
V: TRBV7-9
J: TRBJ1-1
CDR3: CASSRMAGGTEAFF
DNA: TGTGCCAGCAGCCGAATGGCAGGGGGCACTGAAGCTTTCTTT

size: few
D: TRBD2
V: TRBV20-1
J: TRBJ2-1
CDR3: CSAPLAGRSYNEQFF
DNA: TGCAGTGCCCCCCTAGCGGGACGAAGCTACAATGAGCAGTTCTTC

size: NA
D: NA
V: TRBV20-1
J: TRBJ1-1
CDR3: CSARENRGTEAFF
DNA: TGCAGTGCTAGAGAGAATAGAGGCACTGAAGCTTTCTTT

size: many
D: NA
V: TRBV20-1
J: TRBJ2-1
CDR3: CSSPRGLASYNEQFF
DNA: TGCAGTTCACCACGTGGGTTAGCGTCGTACAATGAGCAGTTCTTC

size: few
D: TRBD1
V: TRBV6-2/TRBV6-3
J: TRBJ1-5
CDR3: CASSYGFGTGTGLNQPQHF
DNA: TGTGCCAGCAGTTACGGTTTCGGAACCGGGACAGGTTTAAATCAGCCCCAGCATTTT

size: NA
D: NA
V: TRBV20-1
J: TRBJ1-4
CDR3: CSASSRTNEKLFF
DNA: TGCAGTGCTAGCTCTAGGACTAATGAAAAACTGTTTTTT

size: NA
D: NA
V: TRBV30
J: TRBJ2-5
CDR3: CAWSVQVFQETQYF
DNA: TGTGCCTGGAGTGTACAGGTCTTTCAAGAGACCCAGTACTTC

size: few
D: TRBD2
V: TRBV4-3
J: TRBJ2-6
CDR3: CASSQEPGGAGANVLTF
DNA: TGCGCCAGCAGCCAAGAACCGGGAGGGGCTGGGGCCAACGTCCTGACTTTC

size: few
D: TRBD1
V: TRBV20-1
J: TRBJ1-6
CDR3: CSARAGGASNNSPLHF
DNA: TGCAGTGCTAGAGCAGGGGGCGCGTCGAATAATTCACCCCTCCACTTT

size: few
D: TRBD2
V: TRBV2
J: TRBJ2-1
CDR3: CASSTGTSRYYNEQFF
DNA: TGTGCCAGCAGTACCGGGACTAGCAGATACTACAATGAGCAGTTCTTC

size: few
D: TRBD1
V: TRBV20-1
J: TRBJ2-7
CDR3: CSAPLPGGSYEQYF
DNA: TGCAGTGCTCCTCTCCCAGGGGGCAGTTACGAGCAGTACTTC

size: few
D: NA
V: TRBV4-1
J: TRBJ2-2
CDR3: CASSQVAFGELFF
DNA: TGCGCCAGCAGCCAAGTGGCTTTCGGGGAGCTGTTTTTT

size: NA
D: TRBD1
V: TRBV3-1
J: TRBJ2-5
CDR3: CASSQDQGDRPQETQYF
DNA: TGTGCCAGCAGCCAAGATCAGGGGGACAGACCCCAAGAGACCCAGTACTTC

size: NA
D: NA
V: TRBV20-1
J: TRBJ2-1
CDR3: CSARALEGVNSNEQFF
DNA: TGCAGTGCTAGAGCGTTAGAGGGGGTCAATTCAAATGAGCAGTTCTTC

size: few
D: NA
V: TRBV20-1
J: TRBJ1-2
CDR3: CSARDDRHYGYTF
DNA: TGCAGTGCTAGAGATGACAGACACTATGGCTACACCTTC

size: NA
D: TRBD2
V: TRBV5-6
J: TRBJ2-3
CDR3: CASSHRTSGGDTQYF
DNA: TGTGCCAGCAGCCACAGAACTAGCGGGGGAGATACGCAGTATTTT

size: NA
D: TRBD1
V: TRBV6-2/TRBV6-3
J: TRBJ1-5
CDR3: CASSTDRVGNQPQHF
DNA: TGTGCCAGCAGTACAGACAGGGTAGGCAATCAGCCCCAGCATTTT

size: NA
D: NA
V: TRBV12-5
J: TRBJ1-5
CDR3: CASALEYQPQHF
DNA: TGTGCTAGTGCTTTGGAGTATCAGCCCCAGCATTTT

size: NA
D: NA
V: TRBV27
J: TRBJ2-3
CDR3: CASSPLSGSLYQDTQYF
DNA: TGTGCCAGCAGCCCACTCTCCGGCAGTTTATATCAGGATACGCAGTATTTT

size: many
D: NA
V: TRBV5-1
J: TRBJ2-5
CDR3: CASSPWGQGQQETQYF
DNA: TGCGCCAGCAGCCCTTGGGGGCAGGGGCAACAAGAGACCCAGTACTTC

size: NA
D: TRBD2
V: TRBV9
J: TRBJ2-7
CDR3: CASSPSGASGTYEQYF
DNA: TGTGCCAGCAGCCCCAGCGGGGCTAGCGGGACCTACGAGCAGTACTTC

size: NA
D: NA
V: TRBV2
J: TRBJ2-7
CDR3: CASSERLGPYEQYF
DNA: TGTGCCAGCAGTGAACGTTTGGGGCCTTACGAGCAGTACTTC

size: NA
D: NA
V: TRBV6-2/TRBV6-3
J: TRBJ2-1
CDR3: CASSYTTASEYSYNEQFF
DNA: TGTGCCAGCAGTTACACAACCGCTAGCGAATACTCCTACAATGAGCAGTTCTTC

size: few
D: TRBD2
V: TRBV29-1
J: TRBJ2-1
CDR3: CSVEDPGTSGENEQFF
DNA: TGCAGCGTTGAAGATCCCGGGACTAGCGGCGAGAATGAGCAGTTCTTC

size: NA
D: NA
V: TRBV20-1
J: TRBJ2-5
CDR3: CSARMAPGLLLSQYF
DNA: TGCAGTGCTAGAATGGCTCCGGGCTTGTTACTGTCCCAGTACTTC

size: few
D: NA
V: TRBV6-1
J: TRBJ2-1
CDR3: CASSVTLLESEQFF
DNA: TGTGCCAGCAGTGTGACTCTTCTCGAATCTGAGCAGTTCTTC

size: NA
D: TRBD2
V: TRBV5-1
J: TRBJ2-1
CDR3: CASTPASGSFNEQFF
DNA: TGCGCCAGCACCCCCGCTAGCGGGAGTTTTAATGAGCAGTTCTTC

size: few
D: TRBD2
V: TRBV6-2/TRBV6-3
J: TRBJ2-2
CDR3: CASTRGSLTGELFF
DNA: TGTGCCAGCACCCGCGGGAGTCTTACCGGGGAGCTGTTTTTT

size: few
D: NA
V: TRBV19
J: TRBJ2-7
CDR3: CASRRRTSAFEQYF
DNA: TGTGCCAGTAGGCGGCGGACCTCGGCATTCGAGCAGTACTTC

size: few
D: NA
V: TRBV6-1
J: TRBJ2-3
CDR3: CASSEKDTQYF
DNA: TGTGCCAGCAGTGAGAAGGATACGCAGTATTTT

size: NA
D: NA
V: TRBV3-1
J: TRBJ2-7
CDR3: CASSQPGDGSYSYEQYF
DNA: TGTGCCAGCAGCCAACCAGGGGACGGTTCCTACTCCTACGAGCAGTACTTC

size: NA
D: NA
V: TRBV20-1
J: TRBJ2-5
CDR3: CSAILRQGRGETQYF
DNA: TGCAGTGCTATCTTGCGGCAGGGGAGGGGAGAGACCCAGTACTTC